The following is a T cell receptor (beta chain) sequence with its context. Its target antigen remains unknown. The record has no base qualities; no much larger clone is one base away. The library was built by means of the immunoSEQ multiplex PCR assay. For TCR sequencing, RNA was extracted from every sample and reverse transcribed into cDNA to serve as template. First-strand cDNA was synthesized using SuperScript III with a 2:1 mix of oligo-dT and random hexamers. A synthetic immune receptor repertoire was used to assess amplification bias, and residual bias was removed computationally. Per the source publication's procedure: Raw reads were preprocessed for error removal, and CDR3 was defined according to IMGT conventions as running from the conserved cysteine to phenylalanine. To get clonality, Shannon entropy was normalized by log2 of the number of productive unique TCRs and the result was subtracted from 1. Whether each scalp clone was CD4 or CD8 was inferred by checking scalp TCRbeta sequences against the CD4 and CD8 repertoires from sorted blood. As stored in TCRdb, this immuneACCESS dataset retains in-frame rearrangements with V and J assigned. A fraction of the clones does not appear; measured against another copy, unresolved V genes explain less than half of the discrepancy, and the remainder lacks a known reason. The V and J calls and clone size were taken over from that table, and D and trimming were inferred from the DNA. The sample table contains 130,000 to 150,000 clones; only one count was recorded for roughly 50% of them. The leading ten clones occupy roughly 6.8% of the sample.

These data are taken from a study of CD8+ T cells in alopecia areata (dated by TCRdb to 2016 to 2018). Concerning the study at large: The treated patients, all with moderate-to-severe alopecia areata, were enrolled in an open-label pilot trial of oral tofacitinib given at 5 to 10 mg twice daily. Patients stayed on tofacitinib for 6 to 18 months and then had 6 months of follow-up off drug so that delayed response and recurrence could be assessed. In both human patients and the C3H/HeJ mouse model, the study applied high-throughput TCRbeta sequencing to look at T cell clonal expansion in alopecia areata. Scalp tissue and sorted CD4+ and CD8+ peripheral blood T cells from patchy and totalis/universalis alopecia areata patients and from healthy controls were covered by human TCRbeta sequencing. Patients on tofacitinib were biopsied at baseline and after 4 and 24 weeks of treatment, and several of the patients also had a later scalp biopsy. Clonality in the scalp was compared among normal scalp (n=4), patchy alopecia areata scalp (n=8), and alopecia totalis/universalis scalp (n=8). RNA was obtained with the PAXgene miRNA kit for fixed scalp, the miRNeasy kit for PBMCs, and the RNeasy kit for mouse skin. TCRbeta CDR3 regions were amplified by immunoSEQ multiplex PCR using 35 Vbeta forward and 13 Jbeta reverse primers. Overall results and qualifications from the work: Compared with normal scalp, lesional scalp, particularly in alopecia totalis/universalis, had higher clonality and more expanded CD8+ clones, which suggests antigenic drive. Shared TCR sequences between patients were less evident than in mice, which may be partly attributable to HLA diversity in the patient population. Unlike mouse skin, which is dominated by gammadelta T cells, normal human skin has resident alphabeta T cells that are also sequenced, and this complicates analysis of the scalp TCR repertoire.

Reading the germline V gene (reference sequence) gives CDR1 MNHEY and CDR2 SMNVEV. The cysteine opens and the phenylalanine closes a CDR3 of 11 amino acids. Only the CDR3 DNA stays, 33 bases, in frame from base 1. Trimming takes 6 bases from V and 6 bases from J, and the germline ends sit 9 bases apart. Lesional scalp punch biopsies and peripheral blood were collected from alopecia areata patients. PBMCs were separated by density centrifugation and stained for CD3, CD4 and CD8, after which CD4+ and CD8+ T cells were sorted on a FACSAria. This receptor was identified in a human donor with alopecia areata. The rearrangement combines TRBV27 with TRBJ2-7, with the D gene uncertain. The sequencing input was CD4+ T cells sorted from blood. The DNA reads as follows: TGTGCCAGCAGATCCACGTCCGAGCAGTACTTC. This yields the protein CASRSTSEQYF.